The 10 T cell receptor beta chains below come from one sample, sequenced in a study of OX40 agonist ivuxolimab in advanced cancers. Some clones are missing from TCRdb's copy, which holds only in-frame ones; the method was immunoSEQ multiplex PCR. The table has around 22,000 clones, about 88% seen once; the top ten hold about 34%. The sequences come from CD4+ or CD8+ T cells sorted from blood, collected in a trial of the OX40 agonist ivuxolimab. The receptors were gathered from an adult with an advanced solid tumor such as melanoma, head and neck, liver or kidney cancer.

The chain has TRBV5-4 and TRBJ2-1, with TRBD1 matching over 12 bases. V was clipped by 4 bases and J by 5 bases; unmatched bases: 7. CDR3 length: 16 residues. Per the germline V gene, CDR1 is SGHNT and CDR2 is YYREEE (reference sequence). The CDR3 loop reads CASSLDGTGGNNEQFF. The CDR3 DNA sequence: TGTGCCAGCAGCCTCGACGGGACAGGGGGCAACAATGAGCAGTTCTTC. Full variable domain (rest looked up from reference TRBV5-4 and TRBJ2-1): ETGVTQSPTHLIKTRGQQVTLRCSSQSGHNTVSWYQQALGQGPQFIFQYYREEENGRGNFPPRFSGLQFPNYSSELNVNALELDDSALYLCASSLDGTGGNNEQFFGPGTRLTVL.

The chain has TRBV7-9 and TRBJ2-2; D call uncertain. Germline assignment: CDR1 SEHNR and CDR2 FQNEAQ (reference sequence). There are 15 residues in the CDR3. The ends were cut back, 4 bases at V and 4 bases at J, with 13 bases in the middle. CDR3: CASSSRLSSTGELFF. CDR3 bases: TGTGCCAGCAGCTCCAGACTGAGCAGCACCGGGGAGCTGTTTTTT.

The chain uses TRBV7-9 and TRBJ1-6, with a possible D match to TRBD1 (6 bases). With 5 bases removed from V and 5 bases from J, the gap between germline ends came to 16 bases. Germline lookup yields CDR1 SEHNR and CDR2 FQNEAQ (reference sequence). The CDR3 covers 16 residues. CDR3 sequence: CASSLTGYVNNSPLHF. CDR3 in DNA: TGTGCCAGCAGCCTGACAGGATACGTTAATAATTCACCCCTCCACTTT.

This chain connects TRBV5-1 to TRBJ2-1, with 7 bases aligning to TRBD2. Trimming cost V 2 bases and J 1 base; bases outside gene matches: 3. The CDR3 spans 15 residues. Germline V CDR1 and CDR2: SGHRS, YFSETQ. CDR3 DNA sequence: TGCGCCAGCAGCTTTAATAGCGGGTCCTACAATGAGCAGTTCTTC. It specifies CASSFNSGSYNEQFF.

V usage is TRBV5-5 and J usage is TRBJ2-7; no clear D. This CDR3 comprises 12 residues. The V gene lost 1 base and the J gene lost 5 bases, with 7 bases spanning the gap. The germline gives CDR1 SGHKS, CDR2 YYEKEE (reference sequence). CDR3 region: CASSLTGDEQYF. CDR3 nucleotide sequence: TGTGCCAGCAGCTTGACTGGGGACGAGCAGTACTTC.

The chain couples TRBV12-5 to TRBJ2-7; 9 bases match TRBD1. The germline V gene has CDR1 LGHNT and CDR2 FRNRAP. The CDR3 extends over 14 amino acids. V lost 5 bases to trimming and J lost 3 bases; unmatched junction nucleotides: 5. CDR3 coding DNA: TGTGCTAGTGGTCCCGGGACAGGGTTCTACGAGCAGTACTTC. This encodes CASGPGTGFYEQYF.

The gene calls are TRBV4-3 and TRBJ2-7, with D unclear. V was trimmed by 4 bases and J by 2 bases, leaving 9 bases between them. The germline V gene has CDR1 LGHNA and CDR2 YSLEER. The length of the CDR3 is 13 residues. CDR3: CASSLDGTYEQYF. The CDR3 DNA follows: TGCGCCAGCAGCCTCGATGGGACCTACGAGCAGTACTTC.

The rearrangement links TRBV21-1 to TRBJ2-7; the D call in the table, TRBD1, was not verified against the DNA. TRBV21-1 is tagged as a pseudogene. This CDR3 is 16 amino acids long. CDR3 sequence reads: CASSPETGVPYYEQYF. The CDR3, as DNA: TGTGCCAGCAGCCCCGAGACAGGGGTTCCCTACTACGAGCAGTACTTC.

This chain connects TRBV2 to TRBJ2-1; 7 bases agree with TRBD1. After removal of 1 base from V and 4 bases from J, the junction contained 13 bases not matched to a gene. This CDR3 region has 18 residues. The germline V gene has CDR1 SNHLY and CDR2 FYNNEI. The CDR3 sequence: CASSEVSGQGVRYNEQFF. CDR3 DNA: TGTGCCAGCAGTGAAGTCTCTGGGCAGGGGGTGAGGTACAATGAGCAGTTCTTC.

The rearrangement uses TRBV6-1 and TRBJ2-7; TRBD2 matches 8 bases. Germline values: CDR1 MNHNS, CDR2 SASEGT. V trimming: 3 bases; J trimming: 6 bases; junction bases outside the gene matches: 4. The CDR3 is 13 residues long. CDR3 in DNA: TGTGCCAGCAGTGACGGGACTAGGTTCGAGCAGTACTTC. Its translation is CASSDGTRFEQYF.